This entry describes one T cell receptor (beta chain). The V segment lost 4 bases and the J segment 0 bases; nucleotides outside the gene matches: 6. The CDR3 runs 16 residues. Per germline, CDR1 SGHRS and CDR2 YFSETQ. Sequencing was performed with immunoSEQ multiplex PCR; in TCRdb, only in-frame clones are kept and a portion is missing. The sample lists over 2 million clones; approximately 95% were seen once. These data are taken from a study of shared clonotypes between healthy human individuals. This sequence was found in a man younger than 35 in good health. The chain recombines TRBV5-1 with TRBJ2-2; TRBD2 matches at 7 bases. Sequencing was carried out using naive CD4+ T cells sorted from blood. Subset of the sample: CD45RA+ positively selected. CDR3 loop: CASSLSGTSNTGELFF. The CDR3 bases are TGCGCCAGCAGCCTGAGCGGGACTTCGAACACCGGGGAGCTGTTTTTT.